This TCR beta chain appears in the sequencing data of a study of blood T cell repertoires in COVID-19 (dated by TCRdb to 2018 to 2021). Concerning the study at large: Collaborator samples came from the United States, Italy and Spain and covered acute and convalescent phases of COVID-19. The material from the prospective study consisted of cDNA or gDNA derived from T cells, B-cell-depleted T cells, or PBMCs. Deeply sampled blood TCRbeta repertoires from subjects exposed to, actively infected with, or recovered from COVID-19 were included in the dataset. The repertoires were released in a freely available public database meant as a resource for research on the immune response to SARS-CoV-2. The samples were drawn from the first 160 participants of the ongoing ImmuneRACE study and from roughly 1,300 subjects provided by 6 global collaborators. A de-identified subject ID, COVID-19 status, age in years and sex were almost always included in the sample metadata. Where available, HLA class I and class II types were obtained from metadata supplied by the sample provider rather than from assay-based typing.

TCRbeta CDR3 regions were amplified from genomic DNA by means of the immunoSEQ Assay, a bias-controlled multiplex PCR. In the original analysis: The number of nucleated cells in each sample was estimated by amplification of reference gene primers within the assay. To quantify the absolute abundance of each unique TCRbeta CDR3 rearrangement, sequence reads were collapsed and filtered. For each sample, productive Simpson clonality was calculated as the square root of Simpson's diversity index across productive rearrangements. The clones in this table, taken by TCRdb from immuneACCESS, are in-frame only. Not every clone is retained; where verified, under half of the shortfall comes from an unresolved V gene, and the cause of the rest is unknown. The V and J calls and clone size are taken from that table; D and trimming were inferred from the DNA. The sample table holds about 96,000 clones, of which about 81% were seen once. The top ten clones comprise about 18% of the sample.

Whole blood was collected in K2EDTA tubes by collaborating institutions according to the institutions' own protocols. For TCRbeta analysis, collaborator samples were shipped as frozen whole blood, as isolated PBMCs, or as DNA extracted from either sample type. Broader findings and caveats from the paper: How much clinical and demographic metadata was included differed by source and by participant, and the metadata was provided uncurated.

Concerning this clone: The antigen it binds to is not known. Base quality data are lacking; no much larger clone is found one base away.

From a lookup of the germline V gene, CDR1 and CDR2 are SGHDT and YYEEEE. V and J lose 3 bases and 11 bases, and a span of 15 bases separates them. The CDR3 runs 13 residues from the cysteine to the phenylalanine. Of the read, only the CDR3 DNA is kept; its 39 bases are in frame from base 1. The receptor was derived from a woman aged 55 to 70 with acute or convalescent COVID-19. The V gene is TRBV5-6 and the J gene is TRBJ1-5; no D gene call is confident. The sequencing input was peripheral blood. This receptor carries the CDR3 CASSYGNVETQHF. The bases are TGTGCCAGCAGCTACGGGAATGTCGAGACCCAGCATTTT.